These T cell receptor beta chains were read from a single sample in a study of identical twins. TCRdb reprocessed the 5' RACE reads with MiXCR, giving one entry per CDR3 protein. The table has 350,000 or so distinct CDR3 sequences, approximately 13% seen once; the top ten hold just over 7%. The sample was also linked to a second study, of yellow fever vaccine responses in identical twins.

Material for sequencing was CD8+ T cells sorted from blood. Receptors originate from a woman aged 18-30 years in good health. CDR3s include the opening cysteine and the closing phenylalanine or tryptophan. The D gene is left open where the match is weak. Clone size is shown for a subset of rows, as once, few, many or a class of expanded clone.

clone size	V gene	J gene	D gene	CDR3 protein	CDR3 DNA
few	TRBV27	TRBJ1-1	-	CASSVPGHHTEAFF	TGTGCCAGCAGTGTCCCGGGACACCACACTGAAGCTTTCTTT
-	TRBV27	TRBJ2-1	-	CASSFTGSNEQFF	TGTGCCAGCAGTTTTACAGGGTCCAATGAGCAGTTCTTC
few	TRBV24-1	TRBJ2-4	TRBD1	CATSDSGTGSGKNIQYF	TGTGCCACCAGTGACTCCGGGACAGGGTCGGGCAAAAACATTCAGTACTTC
-	TRBV4-1	TRBJ2-2	TRBD1	CASSQRQGNTGELFF	TGCGCCAGCAGCCAACGACAGGGGAACACCGGGGAGCTGTTTTTT
-	TRBV7-6	TRBJ1-4	-	CASSLARSSEKLFF	TGTGCCAGCAGCTTAGCCCGTTCAAGCGAAAAACTGTTTTTT
-	TRBV7-4	TRBJ2-2	TRBD1	CASSITGTGDTGELFF	TGTGCCAGCAGTATTACCGGGACAGGGGACACCGGGGAGCTGTTTTTT
few	TRBV6-1	TRBJ2-5	TRBD1	CASSRWTGDGEETQYF	TGTGCCAGCAGTCGCTGGACAGGTGACGGGGAAGAGACCCAGTACTTC
many	TRBV7-9	TRBJ2-1	-	CASSHIESYNEQFF	TGTGCCAGCAGCCATATTGAGTCCTACAATGAGCAGTTCTTC
many	TRBV7-9	TRBJ2-2	-	CASSPTGSGELFF	TGTGCCAGCAGCCCGACCGGGTCCGGGGAGCTGTTTTTT
many	TRBV5-1	TRBJ1-1	TRBD1	CASSLDRGLKTEAFF	TGCGCCAGCAGCCTAGACAGGGGTTTGAAGACTGAAGCTTTCTTT
many	TRBV12-3/TRBV12-4	TRBJ2-5	-	CASSLGAVGMRETQYF	TGTGCCAGCAGTTTAGGAGCGGTGGGTATGAGGGAGACCCAGTACTTC
few	TRBV6-5	TRBJ1-2	-	CASSYSAGRNYGYTF	TGTGCCAGCAGTTACTCCGCTGGACGGAACTATGGCTACACCTTC
few	TRBV27	TRBJ2-1	-	CASTPSGTSSYNEQFF	TGTGCCAGCACTCCCTCGGGAACCAGCTCCTACAATGAGCAGTTCTTC
-	TRBV5-6	TRBJ2-3	-	CASSFVGGGTDTQYF	TGTGCCAGCAGCTTCGTGGGCGGGGGCACAGATACGCAGTATTTT
-	TRBV6-1	TRBJ2-1	TRBD2	CASLLAGGSYEQFF	TGTGCCAGCCTACTAGCGGGGGGGTCGTATGAGCAGTTCTTC